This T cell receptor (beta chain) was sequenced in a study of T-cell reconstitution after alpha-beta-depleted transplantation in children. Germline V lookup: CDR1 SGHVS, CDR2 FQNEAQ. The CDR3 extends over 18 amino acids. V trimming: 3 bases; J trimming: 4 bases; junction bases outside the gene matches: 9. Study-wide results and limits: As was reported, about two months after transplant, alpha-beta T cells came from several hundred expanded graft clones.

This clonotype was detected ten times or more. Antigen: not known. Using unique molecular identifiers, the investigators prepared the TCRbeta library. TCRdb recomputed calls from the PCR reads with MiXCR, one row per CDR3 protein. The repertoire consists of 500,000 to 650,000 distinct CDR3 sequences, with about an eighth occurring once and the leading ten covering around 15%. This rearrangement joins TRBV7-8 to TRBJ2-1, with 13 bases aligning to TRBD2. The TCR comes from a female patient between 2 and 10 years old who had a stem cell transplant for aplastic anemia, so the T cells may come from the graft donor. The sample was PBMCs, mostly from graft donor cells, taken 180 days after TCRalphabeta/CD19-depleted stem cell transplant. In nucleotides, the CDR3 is TGTGCCAGCAGCTTCCCGGGACTAGCGGGACCCTCATACAATGAGCAGTTCTTC. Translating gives CASSFPGLAGPSYNEQFF.